Each of the 32 T cell receptor beta chains below was sequenced from the same sample in a study of cytomegalovirus exposure and HLA in healthy donors. PCR amplification relied on 60 Vbeta primers (plus 13 Jbeta primers). Produced via immunoSEQ multiplex PCR; TCRdb's table is partial and in-frame only. The data show some 190,000 clones, around 77% seen once. The sample consisted of PBMCs. Receptors originate from a woman under 30 in good health and CMV-seronegative.

This clone occurred once. The rearrangement links TRBV29-1 to TRBJ1-5; TRBD1 is a possible D gene (5 bases). The germline V gene encodes CDR1 SQVTM and CDR2 ANQGSEA. Trimming stripped 6 bases from V and 4 bases from J, with 16 bases between. This CDR3 has 14 residues. In DNA form, the CDR3 reads TGCAGCGTGACTGGCGGGACCGAGAATCAGCCCCAGCATTTT. Its protein product is CSVTGGTENQPQHF.

The chain combines TRBV6-1 with TRBJ2-6, with a possible D match to TRBD1 (6 bases). The V gene lost 7 bases and the J gene lost 0 bases, with 10 bases spanning the gap. Looked up from germline, CDR1 is MNHNS and CDR2 is SASEGT. The CDR3 length is 15 residues. The CDR3 sequence: CASNRDPSGANVLTF. As DNA, the CDR3 is TGTGCCAGCAACAGGGATCCCTCTGGGGCCAACGTCCTGACTTTC.

CDR3: CASRDRGITEAFF. The CDR3 coding sequence is TGTGCCAGTAGGGACAGGGGAATCACTGAAGCTTTCTTT. The genes are TRBV19 and TRBJ1-1; TRBD1 matches 9 bases. CDR1 is LNHDA, CDR2 SQIVND, per germline (reference sequence). The CDR3 spans 13 residues. The V gene end was trimmed by 6 bases and the J gene end by 4 bases; junction bases not matched to a gene: 3.

The V and J genes are TRBV2 and TRBJ2-3; TRBD2 matches 12 bases. Germline V CDR1 and CDR2: SNHLY, FYNNEI. The CDR3 has 19 amino acids. The V segment lost 5 bases and the J segment 4 bases; nucleotides outside the gene matches: 16. The CDR3 sequence: CASSLLAGGNPLRPDTQYF. As DNA, the CDR3 is TGTGCCAGCAGTTTACTAGCGGGGGGAAACCCTTTGCGTCCAGATACGCAGTATTTT.

The chain links TRBV7-6 to TRBJ2-1; D might be TRBD2 (5 bases). The CDR3 has 15 residues. Germline lookup yields CDR1 SGHVS and CDR2 FNYEAQ. The V end was cut by 5 bases, the J end by 2 bases, with 13 bases between. The CDR3 protein is CASSPLAQPYNEQFF. The CDR3 DNA is TGTGCCAGCAGCCCCTTAGCGCAACCCTACAATGAGCAGTTCTTC.

This clone was seen a few times. J is TRBJ2-2 and V is TRBV12-2; the DNA was not used to check the table's D call, TRBD1. TRBV12-2 is noted as a pseudogene. The CDR3 is made up of 16 amino acids. The CDR3 DNA reads TGTGCAAGTCGCTTAAGGACACCGACGAACACCGGGGAGCTGTTTTTT. Its translation: CASRLRTPTNTGELFF.

This clone showed up just a few times. The rearrangement uses TRBV27 and TRBJ1-2; TRBD1 agrees at 11 bases. Germline CDR1 reads MNHEY; CDR2 reads SMNVEV (reference sequence). V dropped 5 bases and J dropped 6; count of bases not matched to a gene: 5. This CDR3 has 14 residues. CDR3 nucleotide sequence: TGTGCCAGCAGTCCTCGGACAGGGGGCCATGGCTACACCTTC. It codes for CASSPRTGGHGYTF.

CDR3: CASSSGGTHEQYF. Written as DNA, the CDR3 is TGCGCCAGCAGCTCGGGGGGGACCCACGAGCAGTACTTC. The chain joins TRBV5-1 to TRBJ2-5, with 8 bases matching TRBD2. The J call is in doubt because the DNA end fits TRBJ2-7 better. The germline V gene encodes CDR1 SGHRS and CDR2 YFSETQ. This CDR3 has 13 amino acids.

This clone was picked up one time. The chain combines TRBV4-1 with TRBJ2-7; possible D gene TRBD2, 6 bases. Germline CDR1 and CDR2: MGHRA and YSYEKL. V was trimmed by 4 bases and J by 6 bases, leaving 22 bases between them. This CDR3 comprises 16 residues. In DNA form, the CDR3 reads TGCGCCAGCAGCCGAAACCCGGGACTCCAGAGTTTCGAGCAGTACTTC. It codes for CASSRNPGLQSFEQYF.

The gene calls are TRBV5-4 and TRBJ2-1; TRBD2 might be the D (5 bases). The V end was cut by 3 bases, the J end by 14 bases, with 12 bases between. The CDR3 is 11 amino acids. CDR1 is SGHNT and CDR2 is YYREEE in the germline V gene (reference sequence). As DNA, the CDR3 is TGTGCCAGCAGCTCCGGGGAGAGGGAGTTCTTC. Its translation: CASSSGEREFF.

This clone was seen a few times. The chain has TRBV7-3 and TRBJ2-3, with TRBD2 identical over 13 bases. The CDR3 loop spans 17 amino acids. CDR1 SGHTA and CDR2 FQGTGA come from the germline V gene. J gave up 5 bases and V 1 base, and 6 bases lay outside the gene matches. The CDR3 nucleotides read TGTGCCAGCAGCTTAAGGAGACTAGCGGGGGGATTAGATACGCAGTATTTT. Its protein is CASSLRRLAGGLDTQYF.

The chain links TRBV27 to TRBJ2-5, with 7 bases aligning to TRBD2. The CDR3 extends over 14 amino acids. V lost 3 bases and J lost 1; bases outside the gene matches: 2. CDR1 and CDR2 from the germline V gene are MNHEY and SMNVEV (reference sequence). Here the CDR3 reads CASSLGGIQETQYF. The CDR3 DNA follows: TGTGCCAGCAGTTTGGGAGGGATCCAAGAGACCCAGTACTTC.

This chain uses TRBV10-1 with TRBJ2-7; 7 bases fit TRBD1. Per germline, CDR1 WNHNN and CDR2 SYGVQD (reference sequence). CDR3 length: 13 residues. The V and J ends lost 3 bases and 6 bases, in that order; junction bases with no gene match: 5. The CDR3 bases are TGCGCCAGCAGTGAAGGACAGGCCCGCGAGCAGTACTTC. It is translated as CASSEGQAREQYF.

The rearrangement uses TRBV7-9 and TRBJ1-5, with D unresolved. This CDR3 region has 15 residues. V lost 4 bases and J lost 0, with 10 bases in between. From germline, CDR1 is SEHNR and CDR2 FQNEAQ (reference sequence). CDR3 DNA: TGTGCCAGCAGCTCCGGGGATTATAGCAATCAGCCCCAGCATTTT. It is translated as CASSSGDYSNQPQHF.

This clone was counted a few times. The junction does not match germline at one end; this may be a read error. The J gene is TRBJ2-7, the V gene TRBV7-9; 10 bases are a match to TRBD1. Germline V gene sequence: CDR1 SEHNR, CDR2 FQNEAQ (reference sequence). There are 15 residues in the CDR3. The CDR3 spells CSSSNGQGVSYEQYF. DNA of the CDR3: TGTTCCAGCAGCAACGGACAGGGGGTGTCCTACGAGCAGTACTTC.

The chain is built from TRBV4-3 and TRBJ2-2; maybe TRBD2 (5 bases). Trimming stripped 0 bases from V and 7 bases from J, with 12 bases between. The CDR3 consists of 15 residues. Germline V gives CDR1 LGHNA, CDR2 YSLEER. In nucleotides, the CDR3 is TGCGCCAGCAGCCAAGATAGGAGGCTCGACGGGGAGCTGTTTTTT. The encoded protein is CASSQDRRLDGELFF.

The chain carries TRBV5-8 and TRBJ2-7, with TRBD1 matching 9 bases. The germline gives CDR1 SGHTS, CDR2 YDEGEE. The CDR3 runs 18 residues. The trim removed 3 bases at V and 0 bases at J, leaving 13 bases unmatched. DNA of the CDR3: TGTGCCAGCAGCTCTCTAAGTCTTGGGGACAGGGTCTCCTACGAGCAGTACTTC. Protein product: CASSSLSLGDRVSYEQYF. The variable domain in full, completed from reference TRBV5-8 and TRBJ2-7, reads EAGVTQSPTHLIKTRGQQATLRCSPISGHTSVYWYQQALGLGLQFLLWYDEGEERNRGNFPPRFSGRQFPNYSSELNVNALELEDSALYLCASSSLSLGDRVSYEQYFGPGTRLTVT.

This clone came up once. The chain employs TRBV7-2 and TRBJ2-5; D is unclear. V was clipped by 7 bases and J by 3 bases, with 9 bases between them. Per germline, CDR1 SGHTA and CDR2 FQGNSA. The CDR3 extends over 12 amino acids. CDR3 sequence reads: CASITSKETQYF. The CDR3 coding sequence is TGTGCCAGCATCACCTCTAAAGAGACCCAGTACTTC.

V is TRBV6-6 and J is TRBJ1-4; D gene ambiguous. V lost 0 bases and J 4 bases, leaving 6 bases between the germline ends. Germline CDR1 and CDR2: MNHNY and SVGAGI (reference sequence). The CDR3 extends over 14 amino acids. The CDR3 DNA sequence: TGTGCCAGCAGTTACTCTGGCCTTAATGAAAAACTGTTTTTT. Translation gives CASSYSGLNEKLFF.

The gene calls are TRBV6-5 and TRBJ1-2; the D gene is possibly TRBD1 (6 bases). V dropped 4 bases and J dropped 4 bases, with 13 bases sitting between them. The CDR3 contains 14 residues. Germline CDR1 and CDR2: MNHEY and SVGAGI. The CDR3 reads CASSSPDSSYGYTF. The CDR3 DNA reads TGTGCCAGCAGTTCACCGGACAGTTCCTATGGCTACACCTTC.

The chain uses TRBV18 and TRBJ1-6; possibly TRBD1 for D (6 bases). Germline V CDR1 and CDR2: KGHSH, LQKENI. Trimming removed 6 bases from V and 10 bases from J, with 22 bases in between. The length of the CDR3 is 16 residues. The CDR3 DNA is TGTGCCAGCTCTCCCCCGGCCACAGGGACCAACTCACCCCTCCACTTT. Translated, it gives CASSPPATGTNSPLHF.

V usage is TRBV27 and J usage is TRBJ2-7; D is possibly TRBD2 (6 bases). Germline CDR1 and CDR2: MNHEY and SMNVEV (reference sequence). V was clipped by 6 bases and J by 3 bases, with 12 bases between them. The CDR3 is 13 amino acids. DNA for the CDR3: TGTGCCAGCAGCCCTGGAGGGATCTACGAGCAGTACTTC. Amino acid sequence: CASSPGGIYEQYF.

The rearrangement uses TRBV28 and TRBJ2-7; possibly TRBD2 for D (5 bases). V shed 6 bases and J shed 2 bases, with 14 bases lying between them. CDR1 and CDR2 (germline): MDHEN, SYDVKM. There are 14 residues in the CDR3. The CDR3: CASRPTGMTYEQYF. Here the CDR3 DNA reads TGTGCCAGCAGACCGACGGGGATGACCTACGAGCAGTACTTC.

This chain joins TRBV5-4 and TRBJ2-1; a weak D match, TRBD2 (6 bases). The CDR3 covers 17 residues. CDR1 is SGHNT, CDR2 YYREEE, per germline (reference sequence). Trimming left V 3 bases short and J 3 bases short, with 19 bases between. CDR3 in amino acids: CASSWPGWGRNYNEQFF. The CDR3 DNA reads TGTGCCAGCAGCTGGCCGGGATGGGGGAGGAACTACAATGAGCAGTTCTTC.

The rearrangement uses TRBV11-1 and TRBJ1-1, with D tentatively TRBD1 (6 bases). The V end was cut by 6 bases, the J end by 4 bases, with 18 bases between. Germline V gives CDR1 SGHAT, CDR2 FQDESV (reference sequence). The CDR3 has 15 amino acids. This CDR3 is CASRLGHLISTEAFF. As DNA, the CDR3 is TGTGCCAGCAGATTGGGACACTTGATTTCCACTGAAGCTTTCTTT.

This clone showed up just a few times. V is TRBV4-3 and J is TRBJ2-1; 9 bases line up with TRBD1. The V gene end was trimmed by 2 bases and the J gene end by 9 bases; junction bases not matched to a gene: 8. Germline-derived CDR1 and CDR2 are LGHNA and YSLEER. The CDR3 is 15 amino acids. The CDR3 here is CASSQRTGASGEQFF. The DNA of the CDR3 is TGCGCCAGCAGCCAAAGGACAGGGGCATCTGGTGAGCAGTTCTTC.

This CDR3 is CASSIPGTAGYNEQFF. DNA for the CDR3: TGTGCCAGTAGTATCCCAGGGACAGCGGGCTACAATGAGCAGTTCTTC. The chain combines TRBV19 with TRBJ2-1, with D tentatively TRBD1 (7 bases). Looked up from germline, CDR1 is LNHDA and CDR2 is SQIVND (reference sequence). The CDR3 covers 16 residues. V was clipped by 3 bases and J by 3 bases, with 15 bases between them.

Worth noting for this clone: A read error may produce the germline difference seen at one junction end. V gene TRBV4-3 combines with J gene TRBJ2-1; 13 nucleotides align to TRBD2. The CDR3 contains 13 residues. The germline V gene encodes CDR1 LGHNA and CDR2 YSLEER. CDR3: CASSQERGLAGIF. The CDR3, as DNA: TGCGCCAGCAGCCAAGAGAGGGGACTAGCGGGGATCTTC.

This clone was found once. The chain joins TRBV6-5 to TRBJ1-1; 7 nucleotides align to TRBD1. Germline values: CDR1 MNHEY, CDR2 SVGAGI. The CDR3 is 14 amino acids. The V gene end was trimmed by 0 bases and the J gene end by 6 bases; junction bases not matched to a gene: 4. CDR3 nucleotides: TGTGCCAGCAGTTACTCGAGGACAGGAGCTGAAGCTTTCTTT. It codes for CASSYSRTGAEAFF.

There are a few counts of this clone. This chain connects TRBV27 to TRBJ2-7; possible D gene TRBD2, 6 bases. The CDR3 runs 14 residues. V was shortened by 1 base and J by 2 bases, with 9 bases between the two germline ends. Germline CDR1 is MNHEY and CDR2 is SMNVEV (reference sequence). CDR3 DNA sequence: TGTGCCAGCAGTTTATTTCGGGAGACCTACGAGCAGTACTTC. Translation gives CASSLFRETYEQYF.

The J gene is TRBJ1-2, the V gene TRBV6-5; D may be TRBD1 (5 bases). Trimming removed 0 bases at V and 8 bases at J, with 19 bases between. The germline CDR1 and CDR2 sequences are MNHEY and SVGAGI. The CDR3 sequence is 16 residues long. Here the CDR3 DNA reads TGTGCCAGCAGTTACTCCTTGTCAGGGAATAAAGTGGGCTACACCTTC. Residues: CASSYSLSGNKVGYTF.

V usage is TRBV28 and J usage is TRBJ1-5, with TRBD1 identical over 7 bases. This CDR3 has 14 amino acids. Germline lookup yields CDR1 MDHEN and CDR2 SYDVKM. V lost 6 bases, J lost 6 bases, and 8 bases stayed unmatched. The CDR3 region is CASSPTGNGQPQHF. The DNA for the CDR3 is TGTGCCAGCAGCCCGACAGGGAATGGTCAGCCCCAGCATTTT.